Listed below are T cell receptor beta chains from one sample, sequenced in a study of blood T cell repertoires in COVID-19. The protocol was immunoSEQ multiplex PCR, while the TCRdb copy is restricted to in-frame clones and leaves out a portion. Among 190,000 or so clones, roughly 82% were seen once, and the ten largest hold 10% to 15%. Sequencing was carried out using PBMCs or T cells enriched from blood (not recorded which). These receptors came from a man aged 40-55 years who had recovered from COVID-19. The CDR3 runs from the conserved cysteine through the conserved F or W. The D gene is left open where the match is weak. For some rows the clone size is stated as once, few or many, or as a class when expanded; others skip it.

j_call v_call clone_size d_call cdr3_aa cdr3_nt
TRBJ2-7 TRBV9 NA NA CASSLFPGAEYEQYF TGTGCCAGCAGCCTTTTTCCCGGAGCTGAGTACGAGCAGTACTTC
TRBJ2-3 TRBV5-1 NA TRBD2 CASSLRLAGRGDTQYF TGCGCCAGCAGCCTAAGACTAGCGGGAAGGGGAGATACGCAGTATTTT
TRBJ2-7 TRBV9 NA NA CASSEGGTGVSYEQYF TGTGCCAGCAGCGAGGGGGGGACAGGCGTGTCCTACGAGCAGTACTTC
TRBJ1-2 TRBV19 NA NA CASSRISVPRDGYTF TGTGCCAGTAGCAGAATCTCGGTCCCTCGGGATGGCTACACCTTC
TRBJ1-3 TRBV6-5 once TRBD1 CASSSTGASSGNTIYF TGTGCCAGCAGTTCCACAGGGGCCTCCTCTGGAAACACCATATATTTT
TRBJ2-5 TRBV24-1 NA TRBD2 CATSDPRGREGQETQYF TGTGCCACCAGTGACCCTAGGGGGCGGGAGGGCCAAGAGACCCAGTACTTC
TRBJ2-2 TRBV7-2 once NA CASSLWRSSGNTGELFF TGTGCCAGCAGCTTATGGCGTAGTAGCGGGAACACCGGGGAGCTGTTTTTT
TRBJ1-1 TRBV7-9 NA NA CASSSEANTEAFF TGTGCCAGCAGTTCTGAAGCGAACACTGAAGCTTTCTTT
TRBJ2-5 TRBV6-5 NA NA CASSIGLETQYF TGTGCCAGCAGTATCGGGTTGGAGACCCAGTACTTC
TRBJ2-7 TRBV28 NA NA CASTPEGRSYEQYF TGTGCCAGCACCCCAGAAGGGAGGTCCTACGAGCAGTACTTC
TRBJ1-2 TRBV6-5 NA NA CASSYFSGGGGYTF TGTGCCAGCAGTTACTTTTCTGGTGGAGGAGGCTACACCTTC